The clone carrying this T cell receptor (beta chain) came up a few times. Its antigen remains unknown. Making TCR cDNA involved 5'RACE template switching, which added UMIs and a universal primer site. Via MiXCR, TCRdb re-called the 5' RACE reads, giving one row per CDR3 protein. Of nearly 550,000 distinct CDR3 sequences detected, roughly a fifth appear once; the ten largest clones hold approximately 14%. The source of the sample is a study of T cells after yellow fever vaccination. Study-level findings and limits: After the booster, 96% of CD4 and roughly nine tenths of CD8 primary-response clones were re-detected. The study found a weaker secondary response that peaked faster, day 5 versus 15.

The sequence came from a man between 25 and 39 years old who received the YFV17D yellow fever vaccine. Sequences were derived from PBMCs, sampled 15 days after the yellow fever booster vaccination.

The chain's CDR3 is CASSQVGTLRSGNTIYF. For the CDR3, the DNA is TGTGCCAGCAGCCAAGTCGGTACTCTGCGCTCTGGAAACACCATATATTTT. The rearrangement joins TRBV14 to TRBJ1-3, with no clear D. The CDR3 length is 17 residues. The germline V and J ends were trimmed by 1 base and 0 bases, with 13 bases remaining between them. Germline V gene lookup returns CDR1 SGHDN and CDR2 FVKESK.